These 7 T cell receptor beta chains were sequenced from one sample in a study of blood T cell repertoires in COVID-19. TCRdb's copy holds only in-frame clones and misses some; the assay was immunoSEQ multiplex PCR. Among about 310,000 clones listed, about 90% were seen once. Material: PBMCs or T cells enriched from blood (not recorded which). These receptors all stem from a woman aged 18-30 years with acute COVID-19.

The chain is built from TRBV2 and TRBJ1-6; D possibly corresponds to TRBD1 (5 bases). The CDR3 contains 12 residues. Germline values: CDR1 SNHLY, CDR2 FYNNEI. The V and J ends lost 7 bases and 5 bases respectively, with 6 bases between them. This CDR3 reads CASKGDNSPLHF. The CDR3 DNA follows: TGTGCCAGCAAAGGGGATAATTCACCCCTCCACTTT. The full variable domain, in which reference TRBV2 and TRBJ1-6 provide the parts outside the CDR3, is EPEVTQTPSHQVTQMGQEVILRCVPISNHLYFYWYRQILGQKVEFLVSFYNNEISEKSEIFDDQFSVERPDGSNFTLKIRSTKLEDSAMYFCASKGDNSPLHFGNGTRLTVT.

The genes are TRBV11-2 and TRBJ2-1, with D perhaps matching TRBD1 (5 bases). V shed 6 bases and J shed 8 bases, with 17 bases lying between them. The germline gives CDR1 SGHAT, CDR2 FQNNGV. This CDR3 is 14 amino acids long. The CDR3 sequence: CASRGIRKGDEQFF. CDR3 bases: TGTGCCAGCAGGGGGATACGGAAAGGGGATGAGCAGTTCTTC.

The chain uses TRBV18 and TRBJ2-2; TRBD1 matches 7 bases. Germline V gives CDR1 KGHSH, CDR2 LQKENI. The CDR3 totals 16 residues. V lost 5 bases and J lost 2; bases outside the gene matches: 8. In DNA form, the CDR3 reads TGTGCCAGCTCAGCGACCGGGACAGCTAACACCGGGGAGCTGTTTTTT. Translated, it gives CASSATGTANTGELFF.

The rearrangement links TRBV3-1 (or the pseudogene TRBV3-2) to TRBJ2-1, with a tentative D call TRBD2 (7 bases). V lost 4 bases and J lost 7, with 14 bases in between. Germline V CDR1 and CDR2: LGHDT, YNNKEL (reference sequence). CDR3 size: 14 residues. In DNA form, the CDR3 reads TGTGCCAGCAGCCGCGGGGGCGCATGGAATGAGCAGTTCTTC. Its translation is CASSRGGAWNEQFF.

The chain has TRBV6-5 and TRBJ2-7, with TRBD2 identical over 7 bases. The trim removed 0 bases at V and 4 bases at J, leaving 6 bases unmatched. Germline V gene lookup returns CDR1 MNHEY and CDR2 SVGAGI. The length of the CDR3 is 15 residues. DNA of the CDR3: TGTGCCAGCAGTTACTCGCGGCAGGGAGGGTACGAGCAGTACTTC. Residues: CASSYSRQGGYEQYF.

This chain connects TRBV28 to TRBJ1-2; TRBD1 aligns across 7 bases. The CDR3 has 17 amino acids. Per germline, CDR1 MDHEN and CDR2 SYDVKM. Trimming took 3 bases from V and 2 from J; bases not matched to a gene: 12. The CDR3, as DNA: TGTGCCAGCAGTTTCCTCATCGGACAGGAACCAAACTATGGCTACACCTTC. Translation gives CASSFLIGQEPNYGYTF.

This clone was found a few times. The V gene is TRBV2, the J gene TRBJ2-2, with 7 bases matching TRBD1. The CDR3 has 14 amino acids. With V trimmed by 7 bases and J by 4 bases, 6 bases remained unmatched. The germline CDR1 and CDR2 sequences are SNHLY and FYNNEI. CDR3 coding DNA: TGTGCCAGCACCCAGGGGGATCGCACCGGGGAGCTGTTTTTT. This gives the protein CASTQGDRTGELFF.